Shown below are 16 T cell receptor beta chains from a single sample sequenced in a study of regulatory T cells in long-lasting Graves disease. Through Arm-PCR of CDR3 regions and iRepertoire HTBI primers, TCR beta libraries were built. MiXCR, applied by TCRdb to the multiplex PCR reads, yields one record per CDR3 protein. The table includes approximately 690,000 distinct CDR3 sequences, about 32% detected once. Noted time point: persistent/refractory GD, antithyroid drugs over 5 years with positive TRAb. Extracted PBMC RNA gave rise to the TCR library. The sample here was peripheral blood mononuclear cells (PBMCs), taken when the disease was refractory, from a patient treated with antithyroid drugs. Every receptor here comes from a female donor with Graves disease.

The V gene is TRBV11-2, the J gene TRBJ2-2; possible D gene TRBD2, 6 bases. Per the germline V gene, CDR1 is SGHAT and CDR2 is FQNNGV. Trimming removed 5 bases from V and 3 bases from J, with 16 bases in between. The CDR3 is 16 residues long. CDR3 sequence: CASSTGLQIYTGELFF. The CDR3 DNA follows: TGTGCCAGCAGCACGGGACTCCAAATCTACACCGGGGAGCTGTTTTTT.

The V call is TRBV4-1, the J call TRBJ1-6, with a possible D match to TRBD1 (5 bases). Germline V lookup: CDR1 MGHRA, CDR2 YSYEKL. V dropped 0 bases and J dropped 6 bases, with 9 bases sitting between them. There are 15 residues in the CDR3. The DNA of the CDR3 is TGCGCCAGCAGCCAAGATCTGACAGCTAATTCACCCCTCCACTTT. Its protein is CASSQDLTANSPLHF.

There are a few counts of this clonotype. J is TRBJ2-7 and V is TRBV20-1, with TRBD1 identical over 9 bases. V shed 0 bases, J shed 3 bases, and the junction held 3 bases outside the gene matches. The V gene's germline CDR1 is DFQATT and CDR2 SNEGSKA (reference sequence). The length of the CDR3 is 14 residues. In DNA, the CDR3 is TGCAGTGCTAGAGACGACAGGGGGGTCTACGAGCAGTACTTC. This codes for CSARDDRGVYEQYF.

The rearrangement joins TRBV4-1 to TRBJ1-1, with D unclear. Trimming took off 4 bases at V and 1 base at J, with 10 bases between the two ends. CDR1 MGHRA and CDR2 YSYEKL come from the germline V gene. This CDR3 comprises 14 residues. CDR3 coding DNA: TGCGCCAGCAGCCCGAGCCCTGGGAACACTGAAGCTTTCTTT. It is translated as CASSPSPGNTEAFF.

A remark on this clonotype: Sequence at one end of the junction differs from germline and may be a read error. The genes are TRBV4-1 and TRBJ2-7, with D possibly being TRBD1 (7 bases). This CDR3 is 14 amino acids long. CDR1 is MGHRA and CDR2 is YSYEKL in the germline V gene. In nucleotides, the CDR3 is TGCGCCGGCAGCGCGGGACAGAGAGCCTACGAGCAGTACTTC. As protein: CAGSAGQRAYEQYF.

The rearrangement uses TRBV27 and TRBJ2-5, with D possibly being TRBD2 (6 bases). The V end lost 0 bases, the J end lost 9 bases, and 20 bases lay between the germline ends. Germline CDR1 is MNHEY and CDR2 is SMNVEV (reference sequence). The CDR3 totals 16 residues. This chain's CDR3 is CASSLSLAVPGGAQYF. In DNA form, the CDR3 reads TGTGCCAGCAGTTTATCGTTAGCGGTCCCCGGTGGGGCCCAGTACTTC.

The V gene is TRBV5-1, the J gene TRBJ2-7; TRBD2 aligns across 13 bases. Losses at the gene ends were 1 base for V and 0 bases for J; bases not matched to a gene: 1. The CDR3 is 16 amino acids. Per germline, CDR1 SGHRS and CDR2 YFSETQ. CDR3 region: CASSLWTSGSSYEQYF. The CDR3 nucleotides are TGCGCCAGCAGCTTGTGGACTAGCGGGAGCTCCTACGAGCAGTACTTC.

The V call is TRBV6-1, the J call TRBJ1-5; the D is unclear. This CDR3 spans 13 amino acids. Trimming took 5 bases from V and 7 from J, leaving 12 bases between them. The germline V gene has CDR1 MNHNS and CDR2 SASEGT. CDR3 amino acids: CASSRLGNQPQHF. In DNA form, the CDR3 reads TGTGCCAGCAGTCGTTTAGGGAACCAGCCCCAGCATTTT.

The chain recombines TRBV6-1 with TRBJ2-2, with D possibly being TRBD1 (5 bases). V was shortened by 5 bases and J by 4 bases, with 14 bases between the two germline ends. Germline V gene sequence: CDR1 MNHNS, CDR2 SASEGT. The CDR3 has 15 residues. In nucleotides, the CDR3 is TGTGCCAGCAGTAGCGAGACAGCCTCCACCGGGGAGCTGTTTTTT. Translated: CASSSETASTGELFF.

The chain is built from TRBV27 and TRBJ2-5; D gene ambiguous. V dropped 6 bases and J dropped 1 base, with 27 bases sitting between them. This CDR3 has 19 amino acids. The germline V gene has CDR1 MNHEY and CDR2 SMNVEV (reference sequence). The CDR3 sequence is CASSPPTDRLKKLQETQYF. For the CDR3, the DNA is TGTGCCAGCAGCCCCCCTACGGATCGACTCAAGAAACTCCAAGAGACCCAGTACTTC.

The chain joins TRBV30 to TRBJ1-2; D not certain. The V gene's germline CDR1 is GTSNPN and CDR2 SVGIG (reference sequence). The CDR3 loop spans 13 amino acids. Trimming took 4 bases from V and 4 from J, leaving 13 bases between them. The CDR3 coding sequence is TGTGCCTGGATGTACGAGGAGGTCTATGGCTACACCTTC. This gives the protein CAWMYEEVYGYTF.

This clonotype was observed a few times. The chain has TRBV7-9 and TRBJ2-7, with a possible D match to TRBD1 (5 bases). CDR3 length: 17 residues. The V end was cut by 2 bases, the J end by 5 bases, with 22 bases between. CDR1 and CDR2 from the germline V gene are SEHNR and FQNEAQ (reference sequence). The CDR3 region has the DNA TGTGCCAGCAGCTTAACCCCCTCAACCTTCAGGGTCCACGAGCAGTACTTC. It codes for CASSLTPSTFRVHEQYF.

This clonotype was observed at least ten times. The CDR3 DNA is TGTGCCAGCAGCGATATGATTGGTTACGAGCAGTACTTC. This sequence encodes CASSDMIGYEQYF. The chain employs TRBV2 and TRBJ2-7; D call uncertain. The CDR3 consists of 13 residues. Deletions cut 6 bases from V and 4 bases from J, with 13 bases between. Germline loops: CDR1 SNHLY, CDR2 FYNNEI.

The chain links TRBV20-1 to TRBJ2-6; D gene ambiguous. The CDR3 is made up of 18 amino acids. Trimming pared 7 bases from V and 0 bases from J, leaving 22 bases between. Germline assignment: CDR1 DFQATT and CDR2 SNEGSKA (reference sequence). The CDR3 sequence is CSVRGVASTSSGANVLTF. The DNA of the CDR3 is TGCAGTGTCAGAGGAGTAGCTTCGACATCCTCTGGGGCCAACGTCCTGACTTTC.

The chain has TRBV10-2 and TRBJ2-4; D may be TRBD2 (5 bases). CDR3 size: 15 residues. Germline assignment: CDR1 WSHSY and CDR2 SAAADI. The V end lost 1 base, the J end lost 2 bases, and 9 bases lay between the germline ends. As DNA, the CDR3 is TGCGCCAGCAGTGAGTTCCCTAGCCCCAAAAACATTCAGTACTTC. Its translation is CASSEFPSPKNIQYF.

This sequence joins TRBV7-2 and TRBJ2-7; 8 nucleotides align to TRBD1. Looked up from germline, CDR1 is SGHTA and CDR2 is FQGNSA. The CDR3 has 14 residues. V gave up 5 bases and J gave up 6 bases; unmatched junction bases: 9. The CDR3 sequence is CASSVSTGVFEQYF. The CDR3 bases are TGTGCCAGCAGCGTATCGACAGGGGTTTTCGAGCAGTACTTC.